This TCR beta chain was captured by sequencing in a study of shared clonotypes between healthy human individuals. Recent vaccinations or acute infections were absent in the healthy HIV-negative adult donors. V was shortened by 2 bases and J by 4 bases, with 12 bases between the two germline ends. In germline, CDR1 is LNHDA, CDR2 SQIVND (reference sequence). The CDR3 extends over 15 amino acids. The authors ran unsorted PBMC replicate PCRs on around 270 ng DNA, about 30,000 T cell genomes. Data came from immunoSEQ multiplex PCR; TCRdb stores just in-frame clones and leaves some out. The repertoire holds about 490,000 clones, with less than 80% as singletons.

This TCR derives from a woman between 40 and 55 years old in good health. Some clones in this sample may be carry-over from other donors' samples. This chain links TRBV19 with TRBJ1-5; no firm D call. The source material was PBMCs. CDR3 sequence: CASSISAAENQPQHF. The CDR3 DNA is TGTGCCAGTAGTATATCCGCGGCAGAAAATCAGCCCCAGCATTTT.